This T cell receptor (beta chain) was sequenced during a study of blood T cell repertoires in COVID-19. Across the whole study: Italy, Spain and the United States were the sources of the convalescent and acute COVID-19 samples. Nucleic acid was either cDNA or gDNA, and it came from T cells, B-cell-depleted T cells, or PBMCs.

The CDR3 consists of 15 residues. Germline CDR1 reads SQVTM; CDR2 reads ANQGSEA. J was trimmed by 4 bases and V by 6 bases; bases with no gene match: 12. Authors' analysis steps: Researchers report that nucleated cell counts were estimated from reference gene primer amplification. Some clones are missing from TCRdb's copy, which holds only in-frame ones; the method was immunoSEQ multiplex PCR. That table gives V, J and clone size, and the DNA gave D and trimming. The data hold approximately 40,000 clones, with about 86% observed a single time. The specimen was peripheral blood. This receptor was taken from a woman aged 55-70 years with acute or convalescent COVID-19. The chain is built from TRBV29-1 and TRBJ2-3, with 8 bases aligning to TRBD2. CDR3 loop: CSVDLRSGGSDTQYF. The CDR3 DNA reads TGCAGCGTGGACTTGAGGAGCGGGGGTTCAGATACGCAGTATTTT.